The 31 T cell receptor beta chains reported below all come from one sample, sequenced in a study of blood T cell repertoires in COVID-19 (dated by TCRdb to 2019 to 2021). The library came from the immunoSEQ multiplex PCR assay. TCRdb took this table from immuneACCESS and kept in-frame rearrangements with V and J called. Such tables lack part of the clones; where checked against another copy, unresolved V genes explain under half of the gap, and the rest is unexplained. In this sample the table shows 13,000 or so clones, about 88% of which occur a single time. The ten largest account for approximately 2.5% of the sample. Sequences were obtained from peripheral blood. The receptors here all came from a human donor in a cohort sampled during active COVID-19.

V and J are TRBV15 and TRBJ2-5; tentatively, D is TRBD2 (7 bases). The CDR3 is made up of 17 amino acids. Per the germline V gene, CDR1 is LNHNV and CDR2 is YYDKDF (reference sequence). Trimming removed 0 bases from V and 3 bases from J, with 17 bases in between. The CDR3 nucleotides read TGTGCCACCAGCAGAGATAGGGGGGGAGGAATCGAAGAGACCCAGTACTTC. It yields the protein CATSRDRGGGIEETQYF.

This sequence joins TRBV18 and TRBJ1-2, with 7 bases fitting TRBD1. The CDR3 is 14 amino acids. J was trimmed by 6 bases and V by 0 bases; bases with no gene match: 4. Germline V gene sequence: CDR1 KGHSH, CDR2 LQKENI. CDR3 nucleotides: TGTGCCAGCTCACCACCAGGCAGGGGGGATGGCTACACCTTC. Its protein is CASSPPGRGDGYTF.

The table lists this clone with a count of one. This chain joins TRBV10-2 and TRBJ1-4, with unresolved D. The V end lost 6 bases, the J end lost 3 bases, and 5 bases lay between the germline ends. CDR1 and CDR2 (germline): WSHSY, SAAADI. The CDR3 totals 12 residues. CDR3 DNA sequence: TGCGCCAGCAGACGGGCTAATGAAAAACTGTTTTTT. Its translation is CASRRANEKLFF.

The rearrangement links TRBV6-5 to TRBJ2-2; 7 bases match TRBD1. This CDR3 spans 15 amino acids. CDR1 and CDR2 (germline): MNHEY, SVGAGI. The junction had 6 bases not matched to a gene; V was cut back by 6 bases and J by 2 bases. The CDR3 reads CASRGTATNTGELFF. The CDR3 nucleotides are TGTGCCAGCAGGGGGACAGCTACTAACACCGGGGAGCTGTTTTTT.

The CDR3 bases are TGTGCCAGCAGCCAGGGGGGAACCCCCTACGAGCAGTACTTC. This gives the protein CASSQGGTPYEQYF. This chain joins TRBV3-1 (or the pseudogene TRBV3-2) and TRBJ2-7, with D perhaps matching TRBD2 (6 bases). The CDR3 loop spans 14 amino acids. Germline loops: CDR1 LGHDT, CDR2 YNNKEL (reference sequence). Trimming shortened V by 3 bases and J by 2 bases, and 11 bases separated the two germline ends.

About this clone: The sample contains more than one DNA sequence encoding this CDR3. The chain uses TRBV5-1 and TRBJ2-5; 9 bases align to TRBD1. CDR1 is SGHRS and CDR2 is YFSETQ in the germline V gene. The CDR3 is 15 residues long. The junction had 1 base not matched to a gene; V was cut back by 0 bases and J by 1 base. The CDR3 protein is CASSLAGQGQETQYF. DNA for the CDR3: TGCGCCAGCAGCTTGGCGGGACAGGGCCAAGAGACCCAGTACTTC.

Concerning this clone itself: The junction differs from germline at one of its ends, possibly a read error. The chain combines TRBV7-7 with TRBJ1-3, with D tentatively TRBD1 (6 bases). Germline V gene lookup returns CDR1 SSHAT and CDR2 FNYEAQ (reference sequence). CDR3 length: 13 residues. Here the CDR3 DNA reads TGTGCTAGCAGCCCCGGGACATGGGACACCATATATTTT. This sequence encodes CASSPGTWDTIYF.

CDR3 amino acids: CASSGPGQGGNTEAFF. DNA of the CDR3: TGTGCCAGCAGTGGCCCGGGACAGGGAGGGAACACTGAAGCTTTCTTT. This chain joins TRBV6-2 or TRBV6-3 and TRBJ1-1; 9 nucleotides line up with TRBD1. Germline V gives CDR1 MNHEY, CDR2 SVGEGT. The CDR3 runs 16 residues. V lost 5 bases, J lost 1 base, and 8 bases stayed unmatched.

The chain uses TRBV28 and TRBJ2-6, with D unresolved. The germline gives CDR1 MDHEN, CDR2 SYDVKM. Trimming stripped 7 bases from V and 2 bases from J, with 12 bases between. CDR3 length equals 15 residues. The CDR3, as DNA: TGTGCCAGCATCAAGTCGGAGACTGGGGCCAACGTCCTGACTTTC. Amino acids: CASIKSETGANVLTF.

The CDR3 sequence: CASSIPGGTEAFF. In DNA, the CDR3 is TGTGCCAGTAGTATACCAGGGGGCACTGAAGCTTTCTTT. The J gene is TRBJ1-1, the V gene TRBV19; the match to TRBD1 covers 7 bases. The CDR3 is 13 amino acids. Trimming cost V 2 bases and J 4 bases; bases outside gene matches: 1. From germline, CDR1 is LNHDA and CDR2 SQIVND (reference sequence).

The DNA for the CDR3 is TGCGCCAGCAGTTTGCGACAATCGAACACTGAAGCTTTCTTT. This translates into CASSLRQSNTEAFF. The chain couples TRBV5-1 to TRBJ1-1; D unresolved. V lost 5 bases and J 1 base, leaving 12 bases between the germline ends. Germline lookup yields CDR1 SGHRS and CDR2 YFSETQ. The CDR3 contains 14 residues.

The J gene is TRBJ1-6, the V gene TRBV19, with D maybe TRBD1 (6 bases). The CDR3 has 13 residues. Trimming removed 4 bases from V and 7 bases from J, with 8 bases in between. Germline CDR1 reads LNHDA; CDR2 reads SQIVND (reference sequence). The CDR3: CASSRQGNSPLHF. CDR3 DNA sequence: TGTGCCAGTAGTAGGCAGGGGAATTCACCCCTCCACTTT.

This chain connects TRBV6-5 to TRBJ2-3, with D possibly matching TRBD1 (7 bases). Germline V lookup: CDR1 MNHEY, CDR2 SVGAGI. V gave up 6 bases and J gave up 6 bases, with 13 bases separating them. This CDR3 comprises 13 residues. The CDR3 DNA reads as TGTGCCAGCAGCCGCAGGGGGGACGATACGCAGTATTTT. Translated, it gives CASSRRGDDTQYF.

Written as DNA, the CDR3 is TGCGCCAGCAGCCTGACTAGCGGGGGTAGGGAGCAGTACTTC. Its translation: CASSLTSGGREQYF. The rearrangement links TRBV5-1 to TRBJ2-7; 12 bases fit TRBD2. Trimming cost V 4 bases and J 7 bases; bases outside gene matches: 6. The CDR3 sequence is 14 residues long. Germline V gene data show CDR1 as SGHRS and CDR2 as YFSETQ.

This clone was counted once. The chain combines TRBV10-3 with TRBJ2-2; possibly TRBD1 for D (6 bases). This CDR3 contains 17 residues. Germline lookup yields CDR1 ENHRY and CDR2 SYGVKD. Between the trimmed V and J ends, which lost 0 bases and 0 bases, there was a span of 11 bases. DNA for the CDR3: TGTGCCATCAGTGAGTCAGGGTCAGGGGCGAACACCGGGGAGCTGTTTTTT. It yields the protein CAISESGSGANTGELFF.

This chain joins TRBV19 and TRBJ2-5, with a tentative D call TRBD1 (5 bases). CDR1 and CDR2 from the germline V gene are LNHDA and SQIVND (reference sequence). Trimming removed 5 bases from V and 0 bases from J, with 10 bases in between. The CDR3 runs to 14 residues. CDR3 bases: TGTGCCAGTAGTCCACCAGGGTACCAAGAGACCCAGTACTTC. Amino acids: CASSPPGYQETQYF.

A single count supports this clone. The chain links TRBV19 to TRBJ1-4, with 9 positions matching TRBD1. CDR3 size: 14 residues. Looked up from germline, CDR1 is LNHDA and CDR2 is SQIVND (reference sequence). The V gene end was trimmed by 8 bases and the J gene end by 4 bases; junction bases not matched to a gene: 5. CDR3: CASASGQGNEKLFF. The CDR3 nucleotides are TGTGCCAGTGCTTCGGGACAGGGTAATGAAAAACTGTTTTTT.

The chain carries TRBV3-1 (or the pseudogene TRBV3-2) and TRBJ1-4, with 10 positions matching TRBD1. V lost 2 bases to trimming and J lost 2 bases; unmatched junction nucleotides: 11. Germline V gene sequence: CDR1 LGHDT, CDR2 YNNKEL (reference sequence). The CDR3 runs 19 residues. The CDR3 sequence is CASSQLDRGLQHTNEKLFF. In DNA form, the CDR3 reads TGTGCCAGCAGCCAACTCGACAGGGGGCTTCAGCATACTAATGAAAAACTGTTTTTT.

The chain couples TRBV12-3 or TRBV12-4 to TRBJ1-2; TRBD1 aligns across 7 bases. V was clipped by 10 bases and J by 7 bases; unmatched bases: 9. CDR3 length equals 12 residues. The CDR3 sequence is CAIHPRGLGYTF. CDR3 sequence (DNA): TGTGCCATCCACCCGAGGGGGCTTGGCTACACCTTC.

V gene TRBV6-2 or TRBV6-3 combines with J gene TRBJ1-5; 9 bases fit TRBD1. Germline CDR1 is MNHEY and CDR2 is SVGEGT. J was trimmed by 6 bases and V by 6 bases; bases with no gene match: 3. The CDR3 runs to 13 residues. The CDR3 here is CASSRTGAQPQHF. CDR3 bases: TGTGCCAGCAGCCGGACAGGGGCTCAGCCCCAGCATTTT.

This sequence joins TRBV7-6 and TRBJ1-2, with 8 bases that match TRBD1. V was pared by 5 bases and J by 1 base, with 6 bases of the junction left unmatched. Germline lookup yields CDR1 SGHVS and CDR2 FNYEAQ. The CDR3 totals 15 residues. In nucleotides, the CDR3 is TGTGCCAGCAGCCTGACAGGGGACCTTAACTATGGCTACACCTTC. Its protein is CASSLTGDLNYGYTF.

The rearrangement links TRBV5-1 to TRBJ2-2; 8 bases agree with TRBD1. CDR3 length equals 15 residues. CDR1 is SGHRS and CDR2 is YFSETQ in the germline V gene. The V gene end was trimmed by 3 bases and the J gene end by 0 bases; junction bases not matched to a gene: 1. The CDR3 DNA reads TGCGCCAGCAGCTCAGGGGGCTCGAACACCGGGGAGCTGTTTTTT. Translating gives CASSSGGSNTGELFF.

The chain carries TRBV6-4 and TRBJ1-1, with a possible D match to TRBD1 (6 bases). The CDR3 length is 13 residues. V lost 7 bases, J lost 0 bases, and 9 bases lay in between. Germline lookup yields CDR1 MRHNA and CDR2 SNTAGT. The CDR3 region is CASNDRMNTEAFF. CDR3 bases: TGTGCCAGCAACGACAGGATGAACACTGAAGCTTTCTTT.

V is TRBV6-5 and J is TRBJ2-3; weak D call: TRBD1 (6 bases). Trimming cost V 6 bases and J 4 bases, with 11 bases left between them. Germline values: CDR1 MNHEY, CDR2 SVGAGI. This CDR3 is 13 amino acids long. CDR3 loop: CASRQGIPDTQYF. The CDR3 DNA is TGTGCCAGCAGACAGGGAATCCCAGATACGCAGTATTTT.

Turning to this clone: A read error may account for a junction end that differs from germline. The J gene is TRBJ1-2, the V gene TRBV6-5; 7 bases match TRBD1. The CDR3 extends over 12 amino acids. In germline, CDR1 is MNHEY, CDR2 SVGAGI. The CDR3 nucleotides read TGTGCCAGCACCCAAGAGAGGAGGGGGCCCGACTTC. It specifies CASTQERRGPDF.

The J gene is TRBJ2-3, the V gene TRBV6-1; D gene unclear. The CDR3 is 15 residues long. Trimming took 2 bases from V and 0 from J, leaving 9 bases between them. Looked up from germline, CDR1 is MNHNS and CDR2 is SASEGT. CDR3 protein: CASSETVISTDTQYF. CDR3 coding DNA: TGTGCCAGCAGTGAAACAGTGATTAGCACAGATACGCAGTATTTT.

The chain combines TRBV7-2 with TRBJ2-3; 13 bases fit TRBD2. CDR3 length equals 16 residues. Trimming removed 4 bases from V and 0 bases from J; junction bases left unmatched: 1. Germline-derived CDR1 and CDR2 are SGHTA and FQGNSA. In DNA, the CDR3 is TGTGCCAGCAGCTCGGGACTAGCGGGGAGCACAGATACGCAGTATTTT. This codes for CASSSGLAGSTDTQYF.

The chain uses TRBV5-1 and TRBJ2-3; no clear D. The CDR3 loop spans 15 amino acids. Trimming stripped 6 bases from V and 0 bases from J, with 14 bases between. Per germline, CDR1 SGHRS and CDR2 YFSETQ. Here the CDR3 reads CASTTRLSSTDTQYF. The DNA for the CDR3 is TGCGCCAGCACAACCCGACTGTCTAGCACAGATACGCAGTATTTT.

The chain carries TRBV29-1 and TRBJ2-2, with 10 bases lining up with TRBD1. Trimming at V came to 6 bases and at J to 5 bases, leaving 6 bases not matched to a gene. The CDR3 loop spans 14 amino acids. The germline V gene encodes CDR1 SQVTM and CDR2 ANQGSEA. In DNA, the CDR3 is TGCAGCGTGGGGACAGGGGTCGAGACCGGGGAGCTGTTTTTT. Translated, it gives CSVGTGVETGELFF.

The genes are TRBV11-2 and TRBJ2-1, with TRBD2 matching 11 bases. V dropped 2 bases and J dropped 4; count of bases not matched to a gene: 4. CDR1 and CDR2 from the germline V gene are SGHAT and FQNNGV. This CDR3 is 16 amino acids long. As DNA, the CDR3 is TGTGCCAGCAGCTTACCGGGACTAGCGGTGTACAATGAGCAGTTCTTC. The encoded protein is CASSLPGLAVYNEQFF.

CDR3 nucleotides: TGTGCCAGCAGCTCAGGACTAGCAACCTACGAGCAGTACTTC. Protein sequence: CASSSGLATYEQYF. This chain joins TRBV11-3 and TRBJ2-7; TRBD2 matches 8 bases. The CDR3 contains 14 residues. Germline V gene data show CDR1 as SGHNT and CDR2 as YENEEA. J gave up 2 bases and V 4 bases, and 4 bases lay outside the gene matches.